This TCR beta chain was identified during a study of human T cells and chemical hapten exposure. MiXCR was run by TCRdb on the RACE reads, yielding one entry per CDR3 protein. The sample includes tens of thousands of distinct CDR3 sequences, about 7% seen only once; the top ten take 8% to 10%. In its sample, this clonotype was seen many times. CDR1 SQVTM and CDR2 ANQGSEA come from the germline V gene. This CDR3 has 12 amino acids. V gave up 2 bases and J gave up 0 bases, with 4 bases separating them. As for time point: healthy volunteer bleed at 2 weeks. Total RNA was isolated from unfractionated whole blood.

The sequence derives from a human donor in good health. Some clones in this sample may be carry-over from other donors' samples. The chain has TRBV29-1 and TRBJ1-1, with D unclear. Sequences were obtained from whole blood. CDR3 protein: CSVERMNTEAFF. Here the CDR3 DNA reads TGCAGCGTTGAACGAATGAACACTGAAGCTTTCTTT.